This T cell receptor beta chain originates from a study of T cell responses to AZD1222 COVID-19 vaccine. Details on this clone: The target antigen is unknown.

Libraries were prepared by immunoSEQ multiplex PCR; TCRdb keeps only in-frame clonotypes and omits some of them. The table records 100,000 to 150,000 clones, over 80% of them present only once. Overall study findings and caveats: Unmutated regions of variants are reportedly targeted by nearly half of spike-specific TCRs. Donors were chiefly white British, with a greater number of females, and clonal diversity was perhaps underestimated.

This CDR3 is 15 amino acids long. V gave up 4 bases and J gave up 4 bases, with 15 bases separating them. Germline lookup yields CDR1 SGHDT and CDR2 YYEEEE. The genes are TRBV5-6 and TRBJ1-5; tentatively, D is TRBD1 (6 bases). The clonotype was recovered from an adult in good health. The sequencing used peripheral blood, collected on day 0 of AZD1222 vaccination. Here the CDR3 reads CASSIGGLRNQPQHF. In DNA form, the CDR3 reads TGTGCCAGCAGCATAGGGGGGCTACGGAATCAGCCCCAGCATTTT.